The 11 T cell receptor beta chains below all came from one sample that was sequenced in a study of T cell changes during pregnancy in multiple sclerosis (dated by TCRdb to about 2019). The library came from the immunoSEQ multiplex PCR assay. The table comes from immuneACCESS by way of TCRdb, which keeps in-frame sequences with V and J called. Part of the clones is missing from these tables; in studies checked, under half for an unresolved V gene and the rest for unknown reasons. The sample contains fewer than 55,000 clones, roughly 90% of them found a single time. About 2% of the sample lies in the top ten. The sample was peripheral blood, taken in the first trimester of pregnancy. The receptor source for this set is a female donor with multiple sclerosis, enrolled in a pregnancy study.

The chain carries TRBV4-1 and TRBJ2-1; D remains unclear. The ends were cut back, 0 bases at V and 7 bases at J, with 13 bases in the middle. This CDR3 contains 15 residues. Per germline, CDR1 MGHRA and CDR2 YSYEKL. CDR3 sequence: CASSQEGNSWNEQFF. The CDR3 DNA sequence: TGCGCCAGCAGCCAAGAGGGCAATTCGTGGAATGAGCAGTTCTTC.

This clone was found once. This CDR3 is CASSILLTGGEAFF. For the CDR3, the DNA is TGTGCCAGTAGTATCCTGCTGACAGGGGGTGAAGCTTTCTTT. This chain connects TRBV19 to TRBJ1-1, with 9 nucleotides matching TRBD1. CDR1 is LNHDA, CDR2 SQIVND, per germline (reference sequence). The CDR3 sequence is 14 residues long. Trimming took 3 bases from V and 7 from J; bases not matched to a gene: 6.

The rearrangement links TRBV18 to TRBJ1-1; the D gene is possibly TRBD1 (5 bases). The ends were cut back, 2 bases at V and 0 bases at J, with 13 bases in the middle. This CDR3 is 16 amino acids long. From germline, CDR1 is KGHSH and CDR2 LQKENI. CDR3 sequence reads: CASSPGAVLMNTEAFF. The CDR3, as DNA: TGTGCCAGCTCACCAGGGGCAGTGCTCATGAACACTGAAGCTTTCTTT.

This CDR3 reads CASIGGGSYNEQFF. CDR3 DNA: TGTGCCAGCATAGGCGGTGGCTCCTACAATGAGCAGTTCTTC. The chain recombines TRBV28 with TRBJ2-1, with D hard to call. This CDR3 has 14 amino acids. The germline V gene has CDR1 MDHEN and CDR2 SYDVKM. V was trimmed by 7 bases and J by 0 bases, leaving 10 bases between them.

The chain combines TRBV10-3 with TRBJ2-7; 11 bases line up with TRBD1. This CDR3 has 14 amino acids. With 7 bases clipped from V and 6 bases from J, the junction kept 8 bases outside the gene matches. Germline values: CDR1 ENHRY, CDR2 SYGVKD. CDR3 coding DNA: TGTGCCATCAAACCGGGACAGGGGGTATCCGAGCAGTACTTC. Its protein is CAIKPGQGVSEQYF.

This chain connects TRBV21-1 to TRBJ1-3. TRBV21-1 is reported as a pseudogene. The CDR3 runs 15 residues. CDR3 amino acids: CATPRTSVSGNTIYF. The CDR3 region has the DNA TGTGCCACCCCCAGGACTTCCGTTTCTGGAAACACCATATATTTT.

This chain links TRBV2 with TRBJ2-7; D gene unclear. V was cut by 1 base and J by 5 bases, with 12 bases left in between. The CDR3 length is 14 residues. Germline V gene lookup returns CDR1 SNHLY and CDR2 FYNNEI. DNA of the CDR3: TGTGCCAGCAGTGAAGGGGCATCCCTCGACGAGCAGTACTTC. It specifies CASSEGASLDEQYF.

This chain connects TRBV7-2 to TRBJ1-6; 9 bases line up with TRBD1. J was trimmed by 8 bases and V by 4 bases; bases with no gene match: 3. Germline V lookup: CDR1 SGHTA, CDR2 FQGNSA. The CDR3 consists of 14 residues. In DNA, the CDR3 is TGTGCCAGCAGCTCTAGACAGGGGGATTCACCCCTCCACTTT. It specifies CASSSRQGDSPLHF.

This clone was detected once. J is TRBJ2-7 and V is TRBV2, with 9 bases fitting TRBD2. V was pared by 6 bases and J by 6 bases, with 6 bases of the junction left unmatched. Germline V lookup: CDR1 SNHLY, CDR2 FYNNEI. This CDR3 comprises 13 residues. CDR3 nucleotide sequence: TGTGCCAGCAGGAGCGGGGGGCTCGTCGAGCAGTACTTC. It encodes CASRSGGLVEQYF.

V usage is TRBV5-6 and J usage is TRBJ1-1; a possible D gene is TRBD1 (5 bases). The CDR3 covers 15 residues. The germline V gene has CDR1 SGHDT and CDR2 YYEEEE. Between the trimmed V and J ends, which lost 4 bases and 1 base, there was a span of 14 bases. CDR3: CASSPTDSTNTEAFF. The CDR3, as DNA: TGTGCCAGCAGCCCGACCGACAGCACGAACACTGAAGCTTTCTTT. The variable domain in full, with the rest retrieved from reference TRBV5-6 and TRBJ1-1, is DAGVTQSPTHLIKTRGQQVTLRCSPKSGHDTVSWYQQALGQGPQFIFQYYEEEERQRGNFPDRFSGHQFPNYSSELNVNALLLGDSALYLCASSPTDSTNTEAFFGQGTRLTVV.

The chain combines TRBV5-6 with TRBJ2-1; tentatively, D is TRBD1 (6 bases). Trimming took off 0 bases at V and 9 bases at J, with 10 bases between the two ends. The V gene's germline CDR1 is SGHDT and CDR2 YYEEEE. The CDR3 loop spans 13 amino acids. CDR3 loop: CASSLGLGGEQFF. The CDR3 nucleotides read TGTGCCAGCAGCTTGGGTCTAGGGGGTGAGCAGTTCTTC.